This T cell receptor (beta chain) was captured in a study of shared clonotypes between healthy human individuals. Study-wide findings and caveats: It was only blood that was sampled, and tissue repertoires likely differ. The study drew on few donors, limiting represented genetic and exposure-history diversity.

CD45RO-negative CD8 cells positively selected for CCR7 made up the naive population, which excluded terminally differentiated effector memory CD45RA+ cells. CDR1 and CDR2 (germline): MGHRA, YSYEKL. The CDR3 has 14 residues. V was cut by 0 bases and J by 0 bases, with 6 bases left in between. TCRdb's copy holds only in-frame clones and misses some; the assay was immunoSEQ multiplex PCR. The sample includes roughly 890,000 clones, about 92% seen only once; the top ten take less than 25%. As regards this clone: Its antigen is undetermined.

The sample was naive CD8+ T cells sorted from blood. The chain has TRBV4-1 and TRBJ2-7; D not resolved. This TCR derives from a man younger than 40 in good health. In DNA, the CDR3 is TGCGCCAGCAGCCAAGACGGTGACTCCTACGAGCAGTACTTC. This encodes CASSQDGDSYEQYF.